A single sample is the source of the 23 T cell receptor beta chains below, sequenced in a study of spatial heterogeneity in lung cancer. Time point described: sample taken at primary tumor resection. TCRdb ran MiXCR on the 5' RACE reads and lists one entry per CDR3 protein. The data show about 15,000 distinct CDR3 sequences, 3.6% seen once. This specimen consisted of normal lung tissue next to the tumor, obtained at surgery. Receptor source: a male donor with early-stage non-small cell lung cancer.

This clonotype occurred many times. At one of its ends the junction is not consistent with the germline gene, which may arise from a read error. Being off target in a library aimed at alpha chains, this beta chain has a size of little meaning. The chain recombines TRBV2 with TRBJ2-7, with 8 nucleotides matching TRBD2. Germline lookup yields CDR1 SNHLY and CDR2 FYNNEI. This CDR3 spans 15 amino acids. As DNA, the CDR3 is TGTGCCAGCAGTGAGCGGAGCGGGAGCTCCCACGAGCAGTACTTC. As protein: CASSERSGSSHEQYF.

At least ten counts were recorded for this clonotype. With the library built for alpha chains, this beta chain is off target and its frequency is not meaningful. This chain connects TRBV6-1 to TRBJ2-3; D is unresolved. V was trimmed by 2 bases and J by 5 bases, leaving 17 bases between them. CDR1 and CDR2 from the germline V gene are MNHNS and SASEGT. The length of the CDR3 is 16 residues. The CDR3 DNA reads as TGTGCCAGCAGTGAACAGGTATTGGGTGGTCAAGATACGCAGTATTTT. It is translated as CASSEQVLGGQDTQYF.

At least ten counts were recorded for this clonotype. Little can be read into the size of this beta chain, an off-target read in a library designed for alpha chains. CDR3 protein: CSARRGTASNQPQHF. The CDR3 nucleotides are TGCAGTGCTAGAAGAGGGACAGCTAGCAATCAGCCCCAGCATTTT. V gene TRBV20-1 combines with J gene TRBJ1-5, with 7 bases identical to TRBD1. The junction had 4 bases not matched to a gene; V was cut back by 2 bases and J by 0 bases. Germline CDR1 DFQATT, CDR2 SNEGSKA (reference sequence). The CDR3 loop spans 15 amino acids.

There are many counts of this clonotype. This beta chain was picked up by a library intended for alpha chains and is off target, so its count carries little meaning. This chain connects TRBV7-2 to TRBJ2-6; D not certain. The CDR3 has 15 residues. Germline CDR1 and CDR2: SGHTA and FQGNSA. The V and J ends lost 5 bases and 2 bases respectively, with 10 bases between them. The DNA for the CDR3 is TGTGCCAGCAGCACCTCCCTCACTGGGGCCAACGTCCTGACTTTC. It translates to CASSTSLTGANVLTF.

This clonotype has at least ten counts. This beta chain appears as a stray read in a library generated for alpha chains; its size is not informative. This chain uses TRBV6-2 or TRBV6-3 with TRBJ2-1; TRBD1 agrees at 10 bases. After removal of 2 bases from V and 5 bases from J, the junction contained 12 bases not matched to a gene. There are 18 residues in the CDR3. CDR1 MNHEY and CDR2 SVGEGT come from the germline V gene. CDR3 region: CASSYDWPGTGVHNEQFF. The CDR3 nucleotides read TGTGCCAGCAGTTACGATTGGCCCGGGACAGGGGTGCACAATGAGCAGTTCTTC.

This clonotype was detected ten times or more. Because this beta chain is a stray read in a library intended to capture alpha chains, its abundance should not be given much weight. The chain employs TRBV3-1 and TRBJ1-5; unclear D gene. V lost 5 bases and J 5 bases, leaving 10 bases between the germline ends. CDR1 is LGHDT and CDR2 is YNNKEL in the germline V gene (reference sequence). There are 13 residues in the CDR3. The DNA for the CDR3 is TGTGCCAGCAGCTCAACTTATGATCAGCCCCAGCATTTT. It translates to CASSSTYDQPQHF.

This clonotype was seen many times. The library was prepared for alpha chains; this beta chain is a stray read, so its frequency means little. The CDR3, as DNA: TGTGCCAGCAGCTTAGTAGGTCCCTATGAGCAGTTCTTC. Residues: CASSLVGPYEQFF. The genes are TRBV11-2 and TRBJ2-1; D gene ambiguous. The CDR3 runs 13 residues. Germline V lookup: CDR1 SGHAT, CDR2 FQNNGV. V was cut by 1 base and J by 8 bases, with 9 bases left in between. Combining the CDR3 with reference TRBV11-2 and TRBJ2-1 gives the whole variable domain EAGVAQSPRYKIIEKRQSVAFWCNPISGHATLYWYQQILGQGPKLLIQFQNNGVVDDSQLPKDRFSAERLKGVDSTLKIQPAKLEDSAVYLCASSLVGPYEQFFGPGTRLTVL.

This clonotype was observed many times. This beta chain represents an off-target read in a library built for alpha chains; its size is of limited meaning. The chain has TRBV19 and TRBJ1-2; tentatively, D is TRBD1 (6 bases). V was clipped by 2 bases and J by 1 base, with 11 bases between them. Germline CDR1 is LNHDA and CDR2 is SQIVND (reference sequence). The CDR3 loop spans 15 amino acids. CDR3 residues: CASSILQGNNYGYTF. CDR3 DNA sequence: TGTGCCAGTAGTATACTACAGGGTAATAACTATGGCTACACCTTC. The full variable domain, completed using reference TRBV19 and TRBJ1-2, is DGGITQSPKYLFRKEGQNVTLSCEQNLNHDAMYWYRQDPGQGLRLIYYSQIVNDFQKGDIAEGYSVSREKKESFPLTVTSAQKNPTAFYLCASSILQGNNYGYTFGSGTRLTVV.

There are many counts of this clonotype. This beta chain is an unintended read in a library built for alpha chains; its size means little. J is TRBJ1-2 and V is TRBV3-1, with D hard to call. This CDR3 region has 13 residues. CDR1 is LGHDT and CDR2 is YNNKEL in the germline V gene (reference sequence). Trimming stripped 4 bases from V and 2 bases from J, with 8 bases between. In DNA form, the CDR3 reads TGTGCCAGCAGCCCGGTGGGAAACTATGGCTACACCTTC. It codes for CASSPVGNYGYTF.

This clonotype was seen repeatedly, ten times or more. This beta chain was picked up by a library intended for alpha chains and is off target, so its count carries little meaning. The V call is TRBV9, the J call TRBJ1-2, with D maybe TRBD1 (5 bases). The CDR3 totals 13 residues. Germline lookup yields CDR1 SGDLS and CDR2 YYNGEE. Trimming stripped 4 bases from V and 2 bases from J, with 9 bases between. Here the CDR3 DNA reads TGTGCCAGCAGCCGAGACAGAAACTATGGCTACACCTTC. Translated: CASSRDRNYGYTF.

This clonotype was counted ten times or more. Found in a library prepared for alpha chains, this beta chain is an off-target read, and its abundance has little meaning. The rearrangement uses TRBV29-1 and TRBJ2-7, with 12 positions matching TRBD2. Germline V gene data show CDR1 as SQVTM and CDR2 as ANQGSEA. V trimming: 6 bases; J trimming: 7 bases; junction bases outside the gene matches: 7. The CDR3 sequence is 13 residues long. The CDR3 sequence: CSVRTSGTGEQYF. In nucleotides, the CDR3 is TGCAGCGTCCGGACTAGCGGGACGGGGGAGCAGTACTTC.

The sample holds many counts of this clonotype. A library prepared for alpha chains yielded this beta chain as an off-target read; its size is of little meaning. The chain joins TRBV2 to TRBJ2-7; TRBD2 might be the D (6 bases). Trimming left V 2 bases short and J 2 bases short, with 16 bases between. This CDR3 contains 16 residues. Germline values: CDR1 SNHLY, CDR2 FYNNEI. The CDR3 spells CASSERGGAVPYEQYF. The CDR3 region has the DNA TGTGCCAGCAGTGAAAGGGGAGGAGCGGTTCCCTACGAGCAGTACTTC.

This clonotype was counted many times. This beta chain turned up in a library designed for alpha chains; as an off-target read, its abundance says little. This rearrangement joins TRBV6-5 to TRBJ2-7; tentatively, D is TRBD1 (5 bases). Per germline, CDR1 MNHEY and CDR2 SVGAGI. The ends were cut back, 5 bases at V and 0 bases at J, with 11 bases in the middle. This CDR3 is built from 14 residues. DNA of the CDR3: TGTGCCAGCAGTCCTAGACAGAGCTCCTACGAGCAGTACTTC. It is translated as CASSPRQSSYEQYF.

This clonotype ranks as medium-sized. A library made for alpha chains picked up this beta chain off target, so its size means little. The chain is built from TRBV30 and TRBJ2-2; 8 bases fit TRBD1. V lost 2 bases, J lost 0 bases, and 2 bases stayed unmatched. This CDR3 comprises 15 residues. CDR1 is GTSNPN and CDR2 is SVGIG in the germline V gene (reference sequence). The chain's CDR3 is CAWSTGGTNTGELFF. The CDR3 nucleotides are TGTGCCTGGAGTACAGGGGGGACGAACACCGGGGAGCTGTTTTTT.

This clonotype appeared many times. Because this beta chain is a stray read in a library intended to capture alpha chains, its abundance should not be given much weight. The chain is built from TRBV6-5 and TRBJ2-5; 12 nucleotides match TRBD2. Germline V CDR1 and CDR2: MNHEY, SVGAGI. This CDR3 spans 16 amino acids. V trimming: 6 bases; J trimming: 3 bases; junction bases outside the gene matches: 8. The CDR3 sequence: CASREWTSGTEETQYF. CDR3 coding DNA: TGTGCCAGCAGAGAATGGACTAGCGGGACCGAAGAGACCCAGTACTTC.

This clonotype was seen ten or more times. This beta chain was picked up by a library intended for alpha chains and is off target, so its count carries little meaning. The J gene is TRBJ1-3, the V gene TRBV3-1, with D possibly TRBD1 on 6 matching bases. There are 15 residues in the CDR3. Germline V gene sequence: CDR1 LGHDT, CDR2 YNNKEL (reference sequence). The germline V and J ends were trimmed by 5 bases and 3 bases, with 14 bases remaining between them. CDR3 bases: TGTGCCAGCAGCGGAGGACAGAGTCTTGGAAACACCATATATTTT. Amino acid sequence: CASSGGQSLGNTIYF.

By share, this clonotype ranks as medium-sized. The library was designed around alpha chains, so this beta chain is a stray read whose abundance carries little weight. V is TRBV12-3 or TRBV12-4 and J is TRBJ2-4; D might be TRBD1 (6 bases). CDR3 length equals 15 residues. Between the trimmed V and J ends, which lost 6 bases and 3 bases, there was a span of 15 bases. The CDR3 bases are TGTGCCAGCAGAGCGTCAGGGGTGGTCAAAAACATTCAGTACTTC. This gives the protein CASRASGVVKNIQYF.

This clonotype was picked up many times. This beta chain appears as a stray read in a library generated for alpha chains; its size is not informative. Here the CDR3 DNA reads TGTGCCAGCAGCCAAGCCGGGACTATAAATGAGCAGTTCTTC. Protein: CASSQAGTINEQFF. The V and J genes are TRBV3-1 and TRBJ2-1, with 7 bases matching TRBD2. CDR1 is LGHDT and CDR2 is YNNKEL in the germline V gene (reference sequence). V shed 1 base and J 7 bases; nucleotides not matched to a gene: 4. The CDR3 has 14 residues.

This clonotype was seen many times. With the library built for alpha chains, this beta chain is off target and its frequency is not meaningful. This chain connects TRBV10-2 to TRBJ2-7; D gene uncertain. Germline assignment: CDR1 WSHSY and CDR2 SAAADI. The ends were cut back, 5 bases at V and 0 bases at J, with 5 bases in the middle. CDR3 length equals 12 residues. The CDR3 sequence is CASSKLSYEQYF. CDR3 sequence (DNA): TGCGCCAGCAGTAAACTCTCCTACGAGCAGTACTTC.

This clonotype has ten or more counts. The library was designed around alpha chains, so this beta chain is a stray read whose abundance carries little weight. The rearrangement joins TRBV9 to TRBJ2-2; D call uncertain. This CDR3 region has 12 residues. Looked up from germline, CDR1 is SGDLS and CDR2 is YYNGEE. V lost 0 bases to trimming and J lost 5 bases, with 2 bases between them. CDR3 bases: TGTGCCAGCAGCGTAGGTACCGGGGAGCTGTTTTTT. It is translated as CASSVGTGELFF.

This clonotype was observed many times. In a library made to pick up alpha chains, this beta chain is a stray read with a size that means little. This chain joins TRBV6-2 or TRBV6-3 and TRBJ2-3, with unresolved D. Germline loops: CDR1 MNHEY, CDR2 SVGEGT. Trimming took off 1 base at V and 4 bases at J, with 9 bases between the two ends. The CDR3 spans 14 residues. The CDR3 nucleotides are TGTGCCAGCAGTTACTTCGGCAATGCAGATACGCAGTATTTT. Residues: CASSYFGNADTQYF.

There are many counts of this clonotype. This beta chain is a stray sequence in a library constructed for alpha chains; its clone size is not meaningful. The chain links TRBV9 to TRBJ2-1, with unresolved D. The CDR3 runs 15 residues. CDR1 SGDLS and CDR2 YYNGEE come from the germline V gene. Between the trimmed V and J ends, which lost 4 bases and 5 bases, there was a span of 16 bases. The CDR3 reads CASSSGPPGNNEQFF. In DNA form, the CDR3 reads TGTGCCAGCAGCTCCGGACCCCCAGGAAACAATGAGCAGTTCTTC.

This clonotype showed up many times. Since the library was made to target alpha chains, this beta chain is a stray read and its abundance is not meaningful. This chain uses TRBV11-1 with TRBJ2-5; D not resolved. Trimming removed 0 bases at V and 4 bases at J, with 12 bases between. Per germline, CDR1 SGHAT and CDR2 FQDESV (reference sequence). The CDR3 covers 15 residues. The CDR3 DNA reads TGTGCCAGCAGCTTAGCCGGACCCTTGGCAGAGACCCAGTACTTC. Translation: CASSLAGPLAETQYF.